The 25 T cell receptor beta chains presented below share a single source sample, sequenced in a study of T cells in Graves' hyperthyroidism and ophthalmopathy. The source material, RNA transcripts, was used to amplify TCR beta CDR3 regions. In the first-round RT-PCR of the TCR CDR3, the HTBI primer set was used. TCRdb called the multiplex PCR reads again in MiXCR, with one record for every CDR3 protein. The data show about 500,000 distinct CDR3 sequences, over 35% seen once. Sequencing input: peripheral blood or thyroid tissue (not recorded which). These receptors all come from an adult woman with Graves' disease, either hyperthyroidism or ophthalmopathy (not recorded which).

V usage is TRBV10-3 and J usage is TRBJ2-5, with a weak D call TRBD1 (6 bases). Deletions cut 6 bases from V and 2 bases from J, with 13 bases between. Germline assignment: CDR1 ENHRY and CDR2 SYGVKD. This CDR3 spans 14 amino acids. The CDR3 here is CAISAGDIQETQYF. The CDR3 nucleotides are TGTGCCATCAGCGCAGGGGACATACAAGAGACCCAGTACTTC.

The J gene is TRBJ1-1, the V gene TRBV7-9, with D maybe TRBD1 (5 bases). The CDR3 contains 14 residues. Per germline, CDR1 SEHNR and CDR2 FQNEAQ (reference sequence). Trimming removed 6 bases at V and 0 bases at J, with 11 bases between. In DNA form, the CDR3 reads TGTGCCAGCAGTCGGTGGGGCTTGAACACTGAAGCTTTCTTT. Translated, it gives CASSRWGLNTEAFF.

At least ten counts were recorded for this clonotype. This rearrangement joins TRBV4-1 to TRBJ1-6; D is unclear. The CDR3 sequence is 14 residues long. Trimming removed 1 base from V and 15 bases from J, with 16 bases in between. Germline V CDR1 and CDR2: MGHRA, YSYEKL. The CDR3 loop is CASSQGFSYTLLHF. CDR3 in DNA: TGCGCCAGCAGCCAAGGGTTCTCGTACACGCTCCTCCACTTT.

In regard to this clonotype: Its ends do not fully match the called genes, so a read error is possible. The V and J genes are TRBV20-1 and TRBJ2-5; D might be TRBD2 (6 bases). CDR3 length equals 12 residues. Germline CDR1 reads DFQATT; CDR2 reads SNEGSKA (reference sequence). CDR3 in DNA: TGCAGTGCCAGAGCGGGTCACTTAACCCAGTACTTC. Translating gives CSARAGHLTQYF.

The J gene is TRBJ1-1, the V gene TRBV7-9, with TRBD1 identical over 7 bases. This CDR3 has 16 residues. The V segment lost 5 bases and the J segment 2 bases; nucleotides outside the gene matches: 11. Germline CDR1 SEHNR, CDR2 FQNEAQ (reference sequence). This chain's CDR3 is CASSQPPGQPNTEAFF. The DNA for the CDR3 is TGTGCCAGCAGCCAACCTCCGGGACAGCCCAACACTGAAGCTTTCTTT.

This clonotype was counted ten times or more. DNA of the CDR3: TGTGCCAGCCCGGGACCACGGGAGATAGAGACCCAGTACTTC. It translates to CASPGPREIETQYF. The V and J genes are TRBV6-2 or TRBV6-3 and TRBJ2-5; D might be TRBD2 (6 bases). The V gene's germline CDR1 is MNHEY and CDR2 SVGEGT. The CDR3 is 14 amino acids. The V end was cut by 8 bases, the J end by 4 bases, with 17 bases between.

The genes are TRBV15 and TRBJ1-2, with 9 positions matching TRBD1. The CDR3 length is 13 residues. V lost 4 bases, J lost 8 bases, and 5 bases stayed unmatched. From germline, CDR1 is LNHNV and CDR2 YYDKDF (reference sequence). The CDR3 DNA sequence: TGTGCCACCAGCACCGAGACAGGGGGAGGCTACACCTTC. Translated: CATSTETGGGYTF.

This clonotype has a handful of counts. This chain joins TRBV15 and TRBJ1-6; D is unresolved. Germline V gives CDR1 LNHNV, CDR2 YYDKDF (reference sequence). CDR3 length: 14 amino acids. Trimming removed 3 bases from V and 7 bases from J, with 10 bases in between. CDR3 sequence (DNA): TGTGCCACCAGCAGCCAAAACGGGAATTCACCCCTCCACTTT. Translating it yields CATSSQNGNSPLHF.

The V call is TRBV7-2, the J call TRBJ2-5, with TRBD2 matching 14 bases. V was clipped by 1 base and J by 4 bases; unmatched bases: 11. This CDR3 region has 19 residues. CDR1 is SGHTA, CDR2 FQGNSA, per germline. The CDR3 is CASSLEGGGTSGSTETQYF. The CDR3 nucleotides are TGTGCCAGCAGCTTAGAGGGGGGCGGGACTAGCGGGAGTACAGAGACCCAGTACTTC.

A single count supports this clonotype. A read error may explain this, as a much larger clone is one base away. This chain uses TRBV11-3 with TRBJ2-7, with 8 bases identical to TRBD2. Germline-derived CDR1 and CDR2 are SGHNT and YENEEA. CDR3 length: 14 amino acids. The CDR3 bases are TGTGCCAGCAGTAGCGGGACCAACTCCTACGAGCAGCACTTC. This translates into CASSSGTNSYEQHF.

Ten or more counts support this clonotype. The chain links TRBV29-1 to TRBJ2-3, with 7 bases fitting TRBD1. This CDR3 has 14 residues. V lost 6 bases to trimming and J lost 0 bases; unmatched junction nucleotides: 6. Germline V gene sequence: CDR1 SQVTM, CDR2 ANQGSEA. The DNA of the CDR3 is TGCAGCGTCCGACAGGGACCTAGCACAGATACGCAGTATTTT. This sequence encodes CSVRQGPSTDTQYF.

This clonotype was found a few times. The rearrangement uses TRBV5-6 and TRBJ2-7; perhaps D is TRBD1 or TRBD2 (5 bases each). This CDR3 has 12 residues. V gave up 6 bases and J gave up 4 bases, with 11 bases separating them. The germline V gene has CDR1 SGHDT and CDR2 YYEEEE. The CDR3 is CASKGTAYEQYF. In DNA form, the CDR3 reads TGTGCCAGCAAAGGGACGGCTTACGAGCAGTACTTC.

The rearrangement joins TRBV14 to TRBJ1-3; 12 positions agree with TRBD1. The junction had 5 bases not matched to a gene; V was cut back by 4 bases and J by 7 bases. The length of the CDR3 is 15 residues. Germline CDR1 and CDR2: SGHDN and FVKESK. CDR3 DNA sequence: TGTGCCAGCAGCCCGGGACAGGGGGCGAGGAACACCATATATTTT. This gives the protein CASSPGQGARNTIYF.

CDR3 in amino acids: CAISRDRGQPQHF. The CDR3 DNA reads as TGTGCCATCAGCCGGGACAGGGGGCAGCCCCAGCATTTT. The V gene is TRBV10-3, the J gene TRBJ1-5; 11 nucleotides match TRBD1. V lost 6 bases, J lost 7 bases, and 2 bases stayed unmatched. Looked up from germline, CDR1 is ENHRY and CDR2 is SYGVKD. This CDR3 has 13 amino acids.

This clonotype has ten or more counts. V usage is TRBV12-3 or TRBV12-4 and J usage is TRBJ1-5, with D tentatively TRBD1 (5 bases). Trimming removed 7 bases from V and 7 bases from J, with 11 bases in between. This CDR3 is built from 12 residues. CDR3 amino acids: CASNERGQPQHF. CDR3 bases: TGTGCCAGCAACGAGCGGGGGCAGCCCCAGCATTTT.

CDR3 coding DNA: TGCAGTGCTCCCCTCCACTACGAGCAGTACTTC. The encoded protein is CSAPLHYEQYF. The rearrangement joins TRBV20-1 to TRBJ2-7; D unresolved. The CDR3 is made up of 11 amino acids. V dropped 5 bases and J dropped 3 bases, with 8 bases sitting between them. In germline, CDR1 is DFQATT, CDR2 SNEGSKA (reference sequence).

This clonotype was seen repeatedly, ten times or more. The chain has TRBV10-3 and TRBJ1-1, with TRBD1 matching over 7 bases. Germline CDR1 ENHRY, CDR2 SYGVKD. V was pared by 8 bases and J by 11 bases, with 11 bases of the junction left unmatched. CDR3 length equals 12 residues. CDR3 in DNA: TGTGCCATCGGGGGACAGCGAGGTGCGGCTTTCTTT. Encoded protein: CAIGGQRGAAFF.

The J gene is TRBJ1-3, the V gene TRBV7-9, with D unresolved. Between the trimmed V and J ends, which lost 5 bases and 6 bases, there was a span of 11 bases. This CDR3 has 13 amino acids. Germline V gene data show CDR1 as SEHNR and CDR2 as FQNEAQ (reference sequence). As DNA, the CDR3 is TGTGCCAGCAGCGCCAACTTGGAAAACACCATATATTTT. Translation: CASSANLENTIYF.

This clonotype was picked up many times. The gene calls are TRBV7-9 and TRBJ2-2; D is perhaps TRBD2 (6 bases). This CDR3 contains 17 residues. Germline V gene data show CDR1 as SEHNR and CDR2 as FQNEAQ (reference sequence). V was clipped by 4 bases and J by 1 base, with 16 bases between them. The CDR3 protein is CASSSQTGTLNTGELFF. In nucleotides, the CDR3 is TGTGCCAGCAGCTCGCAAACCGGGACTTTGAACACCGGGGAGCTGTTTTTT.

This clonotype came up once. The chain has TRBV20-1 and TRBJ2-5, with a possible D match to TRBD1 (6 bases). Per the germline V gene, CDR1 is DFQATT and CDR2 is SNEGSKA (reference sequence). The CDR3 totals 13 residues. The V gene lost 4 bases and the J gene lost 7 bases, with 16 bases spanning the gap. In nucleotides, the CDR3 is TGCAGTGCTATTCGACAGGCAGTTACGACCCAGTACTTC. Translation gives CSAIRQAVTTQYF.

At least ten counts were recorded for this clonotype. The chain links TRBV4-2 to TRBJ2-2, with TRBD2 identical over 8 bases. The CDR3 length is 16 residues. Germline values: CDR1 LGHNA, CDR2 YNFKEQ. V shed 5 bases, J shed 3 bases, and the junction held 8 bases outside the gene matches. The CDR3 bases are TGTGCCAGCAGCATTAGCGGGACTATCGACACCGGGGAGCTGTTTTTT. Its translation is CASSISGTIDTGELFF.

This clonotype turned up a few times. The chain uses TRBV10-3 and TRBJ1-1, with TRBD1 matching 7 bases. This CDR3 region has 14 residues. Germline CDR1 and CDR2: ENHRY and SYGVKD. The J segment lost 11 bases and the V segment lost 6 bases, leaving 15 bases of the junction unmatched. The CDR3 protein is CAIRGGQAFPLAFF. DNA for the CDR3: TGTGCCATCAGGGGAGGACAGGCCTTTCCCTTGGCTTTCTTT.

This clonotype showed up many times. The chain recombines TRBV29-1 with TRBJ2-3; 8 nucleotides align to TRBD1. This CDR3 has 16 residues. The V gene's germline CDR1 is SQVTM and CDR2 ANQGSEA. Germline trimming cut 5 bases from V and 0 bases from J; bases unmatched to any gene: 10. The CDR3 loop is CSVPRDRLPSTDTQYF. DNA of the CDR3: TGCAGCGTTCCCCGGGACAGGCTTCCTAGCACAGATACGCAGTATTTT.

The rearrangement joins TRBV30 to TRBJ1-3; possible D gene TRBD1, 5 bases. V was shortened by 0 bases and J by 4 bases, with 10 bases between the two germline ends. Germline values: CDR1 GTSNPN, CDR2 SVGIG (reference sequence). The CDR3 is 14 residues long. Here the CDR3 reads CAWSVLGVGNTIYF. In nucleotides, the CDR3 is TGTGCCTGGAGTGTATTGGGGGTCGGAAACACCATATATTTT.

This clonotype was detected ten times or more. The genes are TRBV6-1 and TRBJ1-5; 7 bases are a match to TRBD1. Unmatched junction bases numbered 10, after V lost 4 bases and J lost 7 bases. Germline V gives CDR1 MNHNS, CDR2 SASEGT. The CDR3 contains 15 residues. The CDR3 region has the DNA TGTGCCAGCAGTGGGTTTACAGGGGACGGACAGCCCCAGCATTTT. Its translation is CASSGFTGDGQPQHF.